Below, 26 T cell receptor beta chains from the same sample are listed, as sequenced in a study of control samples from healthy donors and cancer patients. Clones were sequenced by immunoSEQ multiplex PCR, and TCRdb holds only the in-frame ones, with some missing. The sample shows roughly 150,000 clones, over 85% of them seen only once. Sequenced: blood. Receptor source: a man aged 45 to 65 in good health.

This clone was recorded once. The V call is TRBV11-2, the J call TRBJ1-4, with D unresolved. Trimming pared 1 base from V and 0 bases from J, leaving 6 bases between. CDR3 length: 15 residues. Germline loops: CDR1 SGHAT, CDR2 FQNNGV. DNA for the CDR3: TGTGCCAGCAGCTTAGTAGCCACAACTAATGAAAAACTGTTTTTT. Amino acid sequence: CASSLVATTNEKLFF.

The CDR3 protein is CASSPRQNTDTQYF. The DNA of the CDR3 is TGTGCCAGCTCACCACGTCAGAACACAGATACGCAGTATTTT. The chain uses TRBV18 and TRBJ2-3, with no clear D. V was shortened by 1 base and J by 2 bases, with 7 bases between the two germline ends. From germline, CDR1 is KGHSH and CDR2 LQKENI. CDR3 length: 14 residues.

The chain links TRBV7-9 to TRBJ1-2; D ambiguous. Germline V CDR1 and CDR2: SEHNR, FQNEAQ (reference sequence). This CDR3 comprises 16 residues. Trimming stripped 2 bases from V and 4 bases from J, with 17 bases between. In DNA form, the CDR3 reads TGTGCCAGCAGCTTAAAGCCGGAATCCCCGGGCTATGGCTACACCTTC. Amino acid sequence: CASSLKPESPGYGYTF.

The chain uses TRBV25-1 and TRBJ1-1, with D possibly being TRBD1 (5 bases). Germline loops: CDR1 MGHDK, CDR2 SYGVNS. The V gene lost 9 bases and the J gene lost 1 base, with 24 bases spanning the gap. The CDR3 sequence is 17 residues long. This CDR3 reads CASHPRLMTDSNTEAFF. In DNA, the CDR3 is TGTGCCAGTCATCCCCGATTAATGACAGACTCGAACACTGAAGCTTTCTTT.

The genes are TRBV20-1 and TRBJ2-1; 9 bases are a match to TRBD2. Germline CDR1 is DFQATT and CDR2 is SNEGSKA (reference sequence). The CDR3 is made up of 14 amino acids. Trimming took 3 bases from V and 8 from J; bases not matched to a gene: 8. The CDR3 is CSASLAGVVYEQFF. CDR3 sequence (DNA): TGCAGTGCTAGTTTAGCGGGAGTAGTCTATGAGCAGTTCTTC.

The chain links TRBV5-1 to TRBJ2-1; perhaps TRBD2 as D (6 bases). The CDR3 sequence is 16 residues long. Trimming cost V 4 bases and J 0 bases, with 14 bases left between them. Germline CDR1 reads SGHRS; CDR2 reads YFSETQ. This chain's CDR3 is CASSPGVWGSYNEQFF. CDR3 DNA: TGCGCCAGCAGCCCGGGGGTTTGGGGCTCCTACAATGAGCAGTTCTTC.

The chain joins TRBV28 to TRBJ2-1, with a tentative D call TRBD2 (6 bases). The V and J ends lost 7 bases and 7 bases respectively, with 20 bases between them. CDR1 is MDHEN and CDR2 is SYDVKM in the germline V gene. The CDR3 spans 15 residues. CDR3 DNA sequence: TGTGCCAGCATCCGACGGCCGGGAGCGGTAAATGAGCAGTTCTTC. Encoded protein: CASIRRPGAVNEQFF.

DNA for the CDR3: TGTGCCAGCAGCTTGCAGGGTAACAATCAGCCCCAGCATTTT. This codes for CASSLQGNNQPQHF. V and J are TRBV5-5 and TRBJ1-5; the D gene is possibly TRBD1 (5 bases). Per the germline V gene, CDR1 is SGHKS and CDR2 is YYEKEE (reference sequence). Trimming stripped 1 base from V and 3 bases from J, with 8 bases between. This CDR3 has 14 residues.

J is TRBJ1-6 and V is TRBV7-2, with D possibly being TRBD1 (5 bases). Looked up from germline, CDR1 is SGHTA and CDR2 is FQGNSA. V lost 3 bases to trimming and J lost 7 bases, with 13 bases between them. This CDR3 has 15 amino acids. CDR3 bases: TGTGCCAGCAGCTTGCTCAGGGTCCTCAATTCACCCCTCCACTTT. It specifies CASSLLRVLNSPLHF.

V is TRBV28 and J is TRBJ2-1; TRBD2 agrees at 8 bases. The V gene end was trimmed by 7 bases and the J gene end by 1 base; junction bases not matched to a gene: 12. This CDR3 is 17 amino acids long. Germline CDR1 is MDHEN and CDR2 is SYDVKM. The CDR3 DNA reads TGTGCCAGCAAAAGGTCTAGCGGGTTAGGGTCCTACAATGAGCAGTTCTTC. Translating it yields CASKRSSGLGSYNEQFF.

V usage is TRBV10-1 and J usage is TRBJ1-2; 7 bases match TRBD1. Germline loops: CDR1 WNHNN, CDR2 SYGVQD (reference sequence). The CDR3 totals 14 residues. J was trimmed by 0 bases and V by 8 bases; bases with no gene match: 6. CDR3 nucleotides: TGCGCCAGCGCCCGGGACAGCACTAACTATGGCTACACCTTC. Encoded protein: CASARDSTNYGYTF.

The chain combines TRBV27 with TRBJ2-1; TRBD2 matches 7 bases. The CDR3 has 13 amino acids. Germline CDR1 MNHEY, CDR2 SMNVEV (reference sequence). V lost 3 bases and J lost 9; bases outside the gene matches: 5. The DNA of the CDR3 is TGTGCCAGCAGTTTCCCCGGGACTACTGAGCAGTTCTTC. Its protein product is CASSFPGTTEQFF.

V gene TRBV5-4 combines with J gene TRBJ2-3; TRBD2 might be the D (5 bases). The CDR3 length is 16 residues. Per germline, CDR1 SGHNT and CDR2 YYREEE (reference sequence). The V end was cut by 4 bases, the J end by 2 bases, with 17 bases between. The DNA for the CDR3 is TGTGCCAGCAGCCACCCCCCAGCGGTACCCACAGATACGCAGTATTTT. It specifies CASSHPPAVPTDTQYF.

V and J are TRBV27 and TRBJ1-1; TRBD1 might be the D (5 bases). The CDR3 is made up of 17 amino acids. CDR1 MNHEY and CDR2 SMNVEV come from the germline V gene (reference sequence). Trimming stripped 3 bases from V and 4 bases from J, with 21 bases between. The CDR3 spells CASSLGQGGARGTEAFF. CDR3 bases: TGTGCCAGCAGTTTGGGGCAGGGAGGGGCAAGGGGCACTGAAGCTTTCTTT.

The CDR3 DNA is TGCGCCAGCAGCCTGGGACTAGCGGGAGCCGGGGAGCTGTTTTTT. Translating gives CASSLGLAGAGELFF. The chain uses TRBV5-1 and TRBJ2-2; 14 bases match TRBD2. This CDR3 region has 15 residues. Germline lookup yields CDR1 SGHRS and CDR2 YFSETQ. V gave up 4 bases and J gave up 6 bases; unmatched junction bases: 2.

The CDR3 is CASSSPTGTVSGYTF. The DNA of the CDR3 is TGTGCCAGCAGCTCTCCCACCGGGACAGTCAGTGGCTACACCTTC. The rearrangement uses TRBV5-6 and TRBJ1-2, with 7 bases identical to TRBD1. Looked up from germline, CDR1 is SGHDT and CDR2 is YYEEEE. V lost 3 bases and J lost 7; bases outside the gene matches: 12. The CDR3 length is 15 residues.

This chain uses TRBV7-9 with TRBJ1-1; 8 bases map to TRBD1. This CDR3 comprises 14 residues. From germline, CDR1 is SEHNR and CDR2 FQNEAQ (reference sequence). Trimming removed 7 bases from V and 1 base from J; junction bases left unmatched: 5. CDR3 protein: CASTLGQGNTEAFF. The CDR3 DNA is TGTGCCAGCACCCTCGGACAGGGGAACACTGAAGCTTTCTTT.

This chain uses TRBV25-1 with TRBJ2-1, with TRBD2 matching over 11 bases. The V gene end was trimmed by 2 bases and the J gene end by 4 bases; junction bases not matched to a gene: 4. The length of the CDR3 is 16 residues. The germline V gene has CDR1 MGHDK and CDR2 SYGVNS. The CDR3 reads CASSERLAGGYNEQFF. The CDR3 DNA reads TGTGCCAGCAGTGAACGGCTAGCGGGGGGATACAATGAGCAGTTCTTC.

The chain couples TRBV11-2 to TRBJ2-3, with D tentatively TRBD2 (6 bases). In germline, CDR1 is SGHAT, CDR2 FQNNGV. V was cut by 4 bases and J by 4 bases, with 18 bases left in between. This CDR3 has 16 residues. The chain's CDR3 is CASSSWEDVPPDTQYF. CDR3 in DNA: TGTGCCAGCAGCTCCTGGGAGGACGTTCCACCAGATACGCAGTATTTT.

The chain links TRBV19 to TRBJ1-5, with D tentatively TRBD1 (5 bases). Looked up from germline, CDR1 is LNHDA and CDR2 is SQIVND (reference sequence). Trimming stripped 4 bases from V and 7 bases from J, with 11 bases between. This CDR3 is built from 13 residues. The CDR3: CASSTRANQPQHF. The CDR3 nucleotides read TGTGCCAGTAGTACCAGGGCAAACCAGCCCCAGCATTTT.

This sequence joins TRBV18 and TRBJ1-1; TRBD1 might be the D (6 bases). The CDR3 extends over 13 amino acids. The germline gives CDR1 KGHSH, CDR2 LQKENI. The ends were cut back, 6 bases at V and 6 bases at J, with 14 bases in the middle. CDR3 bases: TGTGCCAGCTCCCTTGGACAGCGAGCTGAAGCTTTCTTT. It encodes CASSLGQRAEAFF.

A note on this clone: The junction departs from the called germline gene at one end, perhaps through a read error. V and J are TRBV9 and TRBJ1-6; weak D call: TRBD1 (5 bases). CDR3 length equals 15 residues. CDR1 is SGDLS, CDR2 YYNGEE, per germline. The CDR3 sequence is CAGSVGPLSNSPLHF. The DNA for the CDR3 is TGTGCCGGCAGCGTGGGACCCCTCTCTAATTCACCCCTCCACTTT.

V usage is TRBV19 and J usage is TRBJ1-1; the match to TRBD1 covers 7 bases. Looked up from germline, CDR1 is LNHDA and CDR2 is SQIVND (reference sequence). The CDR3 covers 14 residues. The V and J ends lost 5 bases and 3 bases, in that order; junction bases with no gene match: 6. This chain's CDR3 is CASSETGTHTEAFF. The DNA for the CDR3 is TGTGCCAGTAGTGAGACAGGGACACACACTGAAGCTTTCTTT.

This chain uses TRBV2 with TRBJ1-5, with D perhaps TRBD1 (6 bases). The CDR3 covers 14 residues. V lost 2 bases and J lost 6, with 11 bases in between. Looked up from germline, CDR1 is SNHLY and CDR2 is FYNNEI. This CDR3 reads CASSETGQGQPQHF. The CDR3 DNA reads as TGTGCCAGCAGTGAAACAGGGCAGGGTCAGCCCCAGCATTTT.

This rearrangement joins TRBV2 to TRBJ1-5, with D possibly being TRBD1 (6 bases). Germline V lookup: CDR1 SNHLY, CDR2 FYNNEI. Trimming left V 4 bases short and J 2 bases short, with 9 bases between. This CDR3 has 14 residues. This chain's CDR3 is CASSGQEGNQPQHF. CDR3 nucleotide sequence: TGTGCCAGCAGTGGACAGGAGGGCAATCAGCCCCAGCATTTT.

The chain couples TRBV14 to TRBJ1-5; the D is unclear. CDR1 is SGHDN, CDR2 FVKESK, per germline. Trimming took off 0 bases at V and 7 bases at J, with 7 bases between the two ends. This CDR3 is 13 amino acids long. CDR3 sequence (DNA): TGTGCCAGCAGCCAAGAGATTGGACAGCCCCAGCATTTT. Amino acid sequence: CASSQEIGQPQHF.